These 19 T cell receptor beta chains originate from one sample sequenced in a study. A single record per CDR3 protein comes from TCRdb applying MiXCR to the reads. The sample lists about 15,000 distinct CDR3 sequences; about 30% were seen once. Specimen: blood. The receptors stem from a human donor.

This chain uses TRBV4-3 with TRBJ2-1; TRBD2 matches at 12 bases. The CDR3 loop spans 20 amino acids. After removal of 0 bases from V and 9 bases from J, the junction contained 18 bases not matched to a gene. CDR1 is LGHNA and CDR2 is YSLEER in the germline V gene. In DNA form, the CDR3 reads TGCGCCAGCAGCCAAGAGAGGGGAGGCGGTCTAGCGGGAGGGGCAGGTGAGCAGTTCTTC. The encoded protein is CASSQERGGGLAGGAGEQFF.

This clonotype was observed once. The rearrangement uses TRBV29-1 and TRBJ2-1; 9 bases match TRBD2. Germline V gene data show CDR1 as SQVTM and CDR2 as ANQGSEA. This CDR3 region has 13 residues. With 6 bases clipped from V and 4 bases from J, the junction kept 4 bases outside the gene matches. In nucleotides, the CDR3 is TGCAGCGTCTCCCTAGCGGGGTACAATGAGCAGTTCTTC. Translation: CSVSLAGYNEQFF.

This clonotype has a count of ten or more. V gene TRBV4-3 combines with J gene TRBJ1-3; D remains unclear. The CDR3 runs 17 residues. Germline V lookup: CDR1 LGHNA, CDR2 YSLEER. Trimming took off 0 bases at V and 1 base at J, with 13 bases between the two ends. Here the CDR3 reads CASSQDAILESGNTIYF. CDR3 coding DNA: TGCGCCAGCAGCCAAGATGCCATTTTAGAGTCTGGAAACACCATATATTTT.

This clonotype occurred many times. The V call is TRBV11-2, the J call TRBJ2-1, with 7 bases lining up with TRBD2. Germline CDR1 is SGHAT and CDR2 is FQNNGV. Trimming at V came to 5 bases and at J to 4 bases, leaving 8 bases not matched to a gene. The CDR3 loop spans 15 amino acids. The CDR3 is CASSLIAGRYNEQFF. The CDR3, as DNA: TGTGCCAGCAGCCTGATAGCGGGCAGGTACAATGAGCAGTTCTTC.

The table lists this clonotype with many counts. The CDR3 nucleotides are TGTGCCAGCTCACCATCGAGGACAGACTATGGCTACACCTTC. Translating it yields CASSPSRTDYGYTF. The chain has TRBV18 and TRBJ1-2, with D possibly matching TRBD1 (6 bases). V dropped 2 bases and J dropped 3 bases, with 10 bases sitting between them. The germline V gene encodes CDR1 KGHSH and CDR2 LQKENI. There are 14 residues in the CDR3.

Regarding this clonotype: This likely comes from a read error, as the CDR3 has no conserved phenylalanine or tryptophan at its end. It is unclear where the CDR3 begins or ends on the DNA, so no DNA is shown, and the CDR3 is as TCRdb lists it. The chain combines TRBV7-3 with TRBJ1-5; TRBD1, the D gene given by the table, was not confirmed from the DNA. Germline values: CDR1 SGHTA, CDR2 FQGTGA. The CDR3 contains 9 residues when both ends are counted. CDR3 in amino acids: CASSLQRDR.

The sample holds many counts of this clonotype. The rearrangement joins TRBV29-1 to TRBJ1-1; D is unclear. Looked up from germline, CDR1 is SQVTM and CDR2 is ANQGSEA. The CDR3 extends over 13 amino acids. V was clipped by 4 bases and J by 7 bases, with 16 bases between them. The CDR3, as DNA: TGCAGCGTTGGTCTGACGAATCTCCTTGAAGCTTTCTTT. This gives the protein CSVGLTNLLEAFF. The whole variable domain, remainder taken from reference TRBV29-1 and TRBJ1-1, is SAVISQKPSRDICQRGTSLTIQCQVDSQVTMMFWYRQQPGQSLTLIATANQGSEATYESGFVIDKFPISRPNLTFSTLTVSNMSPEDSSIYLCSVGLTNLLEAFFGQGTRLTVV.

CDR3: CAWSQGARHYGYTF. The DNA of the CDR3 is TGTGCCTGGAGCCAGGGGGCGCGGCACTATGGCTACACCTTC. The chain uses TRBV30 and TRBJ1-2, with 8 bases matching TRBD1. The trim removed 3 bases at V and 3 bases at J, leaving 6 bases unmatched. The germline gives CDR1 GTSNPN, CDR2 SVGIG (reference sequence). The CDR3 runs to 14 residues.

This clonotype was counted many times. CDR3 residues: CASSQDTDRGAGANVLTF. CDR3 sequence (DNA): TGCGCCAGCAGCCAAGATACGGACAGGGGAGCTGGGGCCAACGTCCTGACTTTC. This chain joins TRBV4-3 and TRBJ2-6; 9 nucleotides match TRBD1. CDR1 is LGHNA and CDR2 is YSLEER in the germline V gene. With V trimmed by 0 bases and J by 2 bases, 5 bases remained unmatched. This CDR3 spans 18 amino acids.

This clonotype was seen at least ten times. The chain combines TRBV4-3 with TRBJ1-1; 7 bases fit TRBD1. Trimming took 4 bases from V and 5 from J; bases not matched to a gene: 16. This CDR3 comprises 17 residues. The germline gives CDR1 LGHNA, CDR2 YSLEER. The CDR3 DNA reads as TGCGCCAGCAGCCGAAGATCATTCCGGGACAGAGAGACTGAAGCTTTCTTT. As protein: CASSRRSFRDRETEAFF.

Concerning this clonotype itself: A single base separates this from a much larger clone, so it may be a read error. The chain carries TRBV20-1 and TRBJ2-1; D unclear. V lost 2 bases and J lost 10, with 9 bases in between. CDR1 and CDR2 (germline): DFQATT, SNEGSKA (reference sequence). The CDR3 length is 11 residues. CDR3 sequence reads: CSARFGYEQFF. The CDR3 nucleotides are TGCAGTGCTAGATTCGGCTACGAGCAGTTCTTC.

This clonotype occurred many times. The rearrangement joins TRBV4-2 to TRBJ2-3; 9 bases fit TRBD2. CDR3 length: 16 residues. Germline CDR1 LGHNA, CDR2 YNFKEQ. Trimming removed 4 bases from V and 0 bases from J; junction bases left unmatched: 5. The CDR3 loop is CASSPLTSGSTDTQYF. CDR3 nucleotide sequence: TGTGCCAGCAGCCCCCTCACTAGCGGGAGCACAGATACGCAGTATTTT.

CDR3 DNA sequence: TGTGCCAGCACCTTCGACAGGGGGCAGGCCTACAATGAGCAGTACTTC. The encoded protein is CASTFDRGQAYNEQYF. The chain links TRBV6-2 or TRBV6-3 to TRBJ2-7; TRBD1 matches at 10 bases. The V segment lost 7 bases and the J segment 7 bases; nucleotides outside the gene matches: 16. The germline V gene has CDR1 MNHEY and CDR2 SVGEGT. The CDR3 has 16 residues.

This clonotype has a count of ten or more. V and J are TRBV4-3 and TRBJ2-1, with no clear D. The CDR3 totals 18 residues. Trimming shortened V by 0 bases and J by 7 bases, and 22 bases separated the two germline ends. CDR1 and CDR2 (germline): LGHNA, YSLEER. The CDR3 spells CASSQDRIALGNFNEQFF. The CDR3 DNA sequence: TGCGCCAGCAGCCAAGATAGGATAGCATTGGGAAACTTTAATGAGCAGTTCTTC.

This clonotype was seen at least ten times. The chain uses TRBV7-2 and TRBJ1-1, with 8 nucleotides matching TRBD1. The germline CDR1 and CDR2 sequences are SGHTA and FQGNSA. Trimming removed 4 bases from V and 1 base from J; junction bases left unmatched: 11. The CDR3 runs 17 residues. CDR3 coding DNA: TGTGCCAGCAGCTCCGGATTGACAGGGGCGAGGAACACTGAAGCTTTCTTT. Its translation is CASSSGLTGARNTEAFF.

This clonotype is medium-sized by share. V gene TRBV29-1 combines with J gene TRBJ1-3; D perhaps matches TRBD1 (6 bases). Germline V gene sequence: CDR1 SQVTM, CDR2 ANQGSEA. Trimming stripped 7 bases from V and 0 bases from J, with 10 bases between. The CDR3 is made up of 13 amino acids. CDR3 sequence (DNA): TGCAGCGCCGGGACATTCTCTGGAAACACCATATATTTT. Amino acids: CSAGTFSGNTIYF. The variable domain in full, with the rest retrieved from reference TRBV29-1 and TRBJ1-3, is SAVISQKPSRDICQRGTSLTIQCQVDSQVTMMFWYRQQPGQSLTLIATANQGSEATYESGFVIDKFPISRPNLTFSTLTVSNMSPEDSSIYLCSAGTFSGNTIYFGEGSWLTVV.

This rearrangement joins TRBV29-1 to TRBJ2-5; TRBD2 is a possible D gene (6 bases). This CDR3 comprises 14 residues. V was cut by 7 bases and J by 3 bases, with 18 bases left in between. The V gene's germline CDR1 is SQVTM and CDR2 ANQGSEA. CDR3 bases: TGCAGCGCCCACGTGGAGGGCACCAAAGAGACCCAGTACTTC. This encodes CSAHVEGTKETQYF.

This clonotype was seen ten or more times. The rearrangement links TRBV6-2 or TRBV6-3 to TRBJ2-1; no definite D call. Per germline, CDR1 MNHEY and CDR2 SVGEGT. The CDR3 totals 14 residues. The V and J ends lost 0 bases and 7 bases respectively, with 10 bases between them. As DNA, the CDR3 is TGTGCCAGCAGTTACTCGACGAGTAGAAATGAGCAGTTCTTC. It encodes CASSYSTSRNEQFF.

This clonotype was detected ten times or more. The CDR3 here is CASSQAQGWYEQYF. The CDR3 nucleotides read TGCGCCAGCAGCCAAGCCCAGGGGTGGTACGAGCAGTACTTC. The chain joins TRBV4-3 to TRBJ2-7, with D possibly TRBD1 on 6 matching bases. The CDR3 has 14 residues. The V gene lost 1 base and the J gene lost 4 bases, with 11 bases spanning the gap. Germline V gene lookup returns CDR1 LGHNA and CDR2 YSLEER.